This T cell receptor beta chain is drawn from a study of post-analysis software for immune sequencing data. Study-level points and caveats: Compared with controls, patients had more of about 5 TRBV segments, including TRBV5-6, TRBV5-1 and TRBV20-1. Multiple sclerosis was associated with a significant reduction in normalized Chao1 diversity relative to controls.

Germline V CDR1 and CDR2: DFQATT, SNEGSKA (reference sequence). This CDR3 spans 15 amino acids. TCR beta cDNA libraries had unique molecular identifiers. With roughly 0.85 to 11 million T cells as the source, hundreds of thousands of cDNA molecules resulted. TCRdb re-analysed the PCR reads in MiXCR, keeping a single row per CDR3 protein. The sample includes about half a million distinct CDR3 sequences, approximately 34% of them seen just once. Worth noting for this clonotype: Antigen specificity is unknown. Relative to the germline gene, one junction end is altered; a read error may explain this.

The gene calls are TRBV20-1 and TRBJ2-3, with a possible D match to TRBD1 (5 bases). The specimen sequenced was blood. This receptor was obtained from a girl between 2 and 17 years old with multiple sclerosis. CDR3 in amino acids: CSASRQSITTDTQDF. DNA for the CDR3: TGCAGTGCTAGTAGACAGTCAATTACCACAGATACGCAGGATTTT.